Given below is one T cell receptor (beta chain) in context. The antigen is not known. Germline and junction disagree at one end, which may indicate a read error. The data are from a study of shared clonotypes between healthy human individuals. Assay execution took place at the deep level. Sorted subsets were amplified in replicate PCRs using 200 to 250 ng DNA, around 30,000 T cell genomes. Repertoires were generated with immunoSEQ multiplex PCR, while TCRdb's copy carries only in-frame clones and drops some. Among over 2 million clones listed, roughly 90% were seen once. Study-wide points: Apart from blood, nothing was sampled; tissue repertoires likely differ.

Germline V gives CDR1 MGHDK, CDR2 SYGVNS. This CDR3 has 17 residues. This receptor was obtained from a man younger than 35 in good health. Some clones in this sample may be carry-over from other donors' samples. The gene calls are TRBV25-1 and TRBJ2-1; the match to TRBD2 covers 8 bases. The sequencing sample was made of naive CD4+ T cells from PBMCs. Regarding subset: CD45RA+ positively selected. DNA for the CDR3: TGTGCCAGCAGCGAATTTGCTGGACTAGCTAACGACAATGAGCAGTTCTTC. Translating it yields CASSEFAGLANDNEQFF.